Below, one T cell receptor beta chain is given with its context. This entry comes from a study of OX40 agonist ivuxolimab in advanced cancers. There are 14 residues in the CDR3. V was trimmed by 0 bases and J by 6 bases, leaving 11 bases between them. Germline V gives CDR1 MNHEY, CDR2 SMNVEV (reference sequence). Sequenced by immunoSEQ multiplex PCR; TCRdb stores in-frame clones only, minus some. The sample includes over 70,000 clones, 90% of them seen just once. The sequence was collected from an adult with an advanced solid tumor such as melanoma, head and neck, liver or kidney cancer. This rearrangement joins TRBV27 to TRBJ1-1; D gene uncertain. The input for sequencing was CD4+ or CD8+ T cells sorted from blood, taken in a trial of the OX40 agonist ivuxolimab. In nucleotides, the CDR3 is TGTGCCAGCAGTTTATCGTCGGCGGGCGCTGAAGCTTTCTTT. It yields the protein CASSLSSAGAEAFF.